This T cell receptor beta chain was recovered during a study of blood T cell repertoires in COVID-19 (TCRdb year 2020). Turning to the overall study: Samples covering the acute and convalescent phases of COVID-19 were provided by collaborators in the United States, Italy and Spain. HLA class I and class II types, where available, came from metadata supplied by the sample provider rather than from assay-based typing. The material from the prospective study consisted of cDNA or gDNA derived from T cells, B-cell-depleted T cells, or PBMCs. The samples were drawn from the first 160 participants of the ongoing ImmuneRACE study and from 1,254 subjects provided by 6 global collaborators. Sample metadata almost always included a de-identified subject ID, COVID-19 status, age in years and sex. A freely available public database, intended as a resource for researchers studying the immune response to SARS-CoV-2, is where the repertoires were released. Subjects who had been exposed to COVID-19, were actively infected with it, or had recovered from it provided the deeply sampled blood TCRbeta repertoires that made up the dataset. Paper-wide results and their limitations: How much clinical and demographic metadata was included differed by source and by participant, and the metadata was provided uncurated.

CDR1 and CDR2 (LNHDA, SQIVND) derive from the germline V gene (reference sequence). V trim: 5 bases; J trim: 3 bases; unmatched bases: 9. From the cysteine through the phenylalanine, the CDR3 covers 15 amino acids. The kept DNA is CDR3 alone, 45 bases in frame from the first base. Points on this clone: Its antigen is unknown. No per-base quality is available; no much larger clone lies one base away.

The immunoSEQ Assay, a bias-controlled multiplex PCR, was used to amplify TCRbeta CDR3 regions from genomic DNA. Regarding the original processing steps: The number of nucleated cells in each sample was estimated from the amplification of reference gene primers within the assay. To quantify the absolute abundance of each unique TCRbeta CDR3 rearrangement, sequence reads were collapsed and filtered. For each sample, productive Simpson clonality was calculated as the square root of Simpson's diversity index across productive rearrangements. In its TCRdb copy, this immuneACCESS table keeps in-frame sequences only and misses some clones. Where compared with another copy, unresolved V genes explain less than half of these, and the others have no known cause. D and trimming come from the DNA, and the V and J calls and clone size come from that table. The sample records around 270,000 clones, 75% to 90% of which are singletons. 4.6% of the sample is in the top ten clones.

Collaborating institutions collected whole blood in K2EDTA tubes following their own protocols. Collaborator samples were shipped for TCRbeta analysis as frozen whole blood, isolated PBMCs, or DNA extracted from either sample type. The chain joins TRBV19 to TRBJ1-2, with 7 bases in between that match TRBD1. The clonotype was recovered from a man aged 35 to 55 with acute or convalescent COVID-19. The specimen was peripheral blood. The sequenced DNA is TGTGCCAGTAGTGGACCTCACAGGGGAGACTATGGCTACACCTTC. Its translation is CASSGPHRGDYGYTF. The full variable domain, with segments outside the CDR3 supplied by the reference TRBV19 and TRBJ1-2 proteins, appears as DGGITQSPKYLFRKEGQNVTLSCEQNLNHDAMYWYRQDPGQGLRLIYYSQIVNDFQKGDIAEGYSVSREKKESFPLTVTSAQKNPTAFYLCASSGPHRGDYGYTFGSGTRLTVV.